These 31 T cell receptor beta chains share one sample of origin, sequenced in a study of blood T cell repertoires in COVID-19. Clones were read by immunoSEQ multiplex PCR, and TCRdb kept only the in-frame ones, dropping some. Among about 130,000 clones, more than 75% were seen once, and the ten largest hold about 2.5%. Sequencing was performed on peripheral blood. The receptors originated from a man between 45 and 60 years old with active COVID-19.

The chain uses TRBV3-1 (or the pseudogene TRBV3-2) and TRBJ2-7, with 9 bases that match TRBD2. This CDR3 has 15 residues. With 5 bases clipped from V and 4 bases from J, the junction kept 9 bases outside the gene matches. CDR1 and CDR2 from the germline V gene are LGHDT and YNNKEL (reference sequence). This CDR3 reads CASSNWGLANYEQYF. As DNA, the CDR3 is TGTGCCAGCAGCAATTGGGGACTAGCTAATTACGAGCAGTACTTC.

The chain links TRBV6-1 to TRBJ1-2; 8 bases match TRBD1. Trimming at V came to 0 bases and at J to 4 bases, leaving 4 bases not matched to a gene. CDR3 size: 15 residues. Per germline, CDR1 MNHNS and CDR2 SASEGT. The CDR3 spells CASSEAQGAVYGYTF. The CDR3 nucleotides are TGTGCCAGCAGTGAAGCGCAGGGGGCGGTCTATGGCTACACCTTC.

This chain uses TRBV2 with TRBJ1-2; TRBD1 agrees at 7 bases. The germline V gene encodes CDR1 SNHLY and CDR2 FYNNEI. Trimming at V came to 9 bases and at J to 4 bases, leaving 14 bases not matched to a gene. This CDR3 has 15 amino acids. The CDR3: CARDLARGQTYGYTF. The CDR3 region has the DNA TGTGCCAGAGACCTGGCTAGGGGACAGACCTATGGCTACACCTTC.

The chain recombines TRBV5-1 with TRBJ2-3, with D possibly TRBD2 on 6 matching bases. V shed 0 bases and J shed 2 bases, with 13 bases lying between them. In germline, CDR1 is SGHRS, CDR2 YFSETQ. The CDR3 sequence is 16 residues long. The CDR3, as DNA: TGCGCCAGCAGCTTGGGGGGCGGGGCGCTCACAGATACGCAGTATTTT. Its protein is CASSLGGGALTDTQYF.

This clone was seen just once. The chain's CDR3 is CASSEPGQGAYEQYF. The CDR3, as DNA: TGTGCCAGCAGTGAGCCGGGACAGGGAGCCTACGAGCAGTACTTC. The J gene is TRBJ2-7, the V gene TRBV6-1, with 9 bases aligning to TRBD1. This CDR3 has 15 residues. Germline V gene sequence: CDR1 MNHNS, CDR2 SASEGT. V shed 3 bases, J shed 2 bases, and the junction held 5 bases outside the gene matches.

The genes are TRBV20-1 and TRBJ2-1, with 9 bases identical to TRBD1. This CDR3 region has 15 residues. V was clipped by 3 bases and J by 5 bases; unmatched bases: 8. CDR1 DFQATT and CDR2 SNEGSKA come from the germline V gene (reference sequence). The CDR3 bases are TGCAGTGCTAGTAAACGACAGGGGGTCAACAATGAGCAGTTCTTC. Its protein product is CSASKRQGVNNEQFF.

CDR3 in amino acids: CASSIGLAGGTIQETQYF. The CDR3 DNA reads TGTGCCAGCAGCATCGGACTAGCGGGGGGTACGATACAAGAGACCCAGTACTTC. This chain links TRBV9 with TRBJ2-5; 14 nucleotides match TRBD2. Looked up from germline, CDR1 is SGDLS and CDR2 is YYNGEE. Germline trimming cut 4 bases from V and 2 bases from J; bases unmatched to any gene: 10. CDR3 length: 18 residues.

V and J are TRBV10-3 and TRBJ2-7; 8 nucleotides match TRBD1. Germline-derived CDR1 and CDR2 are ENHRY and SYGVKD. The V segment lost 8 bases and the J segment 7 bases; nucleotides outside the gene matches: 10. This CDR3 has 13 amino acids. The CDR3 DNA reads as TGTGCCATCTCCCCCCAGGGGGCGTCGGAGCAGTACTTC. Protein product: CAISPQGASEQYF.

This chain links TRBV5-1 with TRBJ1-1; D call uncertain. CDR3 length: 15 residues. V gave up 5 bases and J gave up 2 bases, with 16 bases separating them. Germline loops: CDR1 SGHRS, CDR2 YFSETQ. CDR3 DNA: TGCGCCAGCAGAGTCGCGGAACTAGTTAACACTGAAGCTTTCTTT. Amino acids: CASRVAELVNTEAFF.

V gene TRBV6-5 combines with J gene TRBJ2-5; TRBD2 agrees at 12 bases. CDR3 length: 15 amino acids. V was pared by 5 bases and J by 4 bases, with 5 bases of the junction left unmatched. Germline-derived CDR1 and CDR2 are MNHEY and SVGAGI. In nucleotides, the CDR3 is TGTGCCAGCAGTACACTAGCGGGGGGATTAGAGACCCAGTACTTC. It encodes CASSTLAGGLETQYF.

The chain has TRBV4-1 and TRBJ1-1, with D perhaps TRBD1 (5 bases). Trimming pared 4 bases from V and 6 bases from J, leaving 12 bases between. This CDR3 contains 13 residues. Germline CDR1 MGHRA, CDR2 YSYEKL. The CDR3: CASSRWGPAEAFF. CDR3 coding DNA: TGCGCCAGCAGCCGGTGGGGCCCCGCTGAAGCTTTCTTT.

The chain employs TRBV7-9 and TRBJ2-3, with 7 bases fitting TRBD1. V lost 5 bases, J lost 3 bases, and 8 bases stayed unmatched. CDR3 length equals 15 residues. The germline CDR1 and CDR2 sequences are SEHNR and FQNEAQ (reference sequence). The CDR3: CASSAWDSGTDTQYF. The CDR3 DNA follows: TGTGCCAGCAGCGCGTGGGACAGTGGAACAGATACGCAGTATTTT.

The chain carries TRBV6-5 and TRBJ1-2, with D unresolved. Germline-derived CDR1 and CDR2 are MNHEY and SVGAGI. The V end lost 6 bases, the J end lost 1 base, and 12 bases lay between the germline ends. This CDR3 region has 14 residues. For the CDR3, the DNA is TGTGCCAGCAGGCCGGTGGGGAGTAACTATGGCTACACCTTC. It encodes CASRPVGSNYGYTF.

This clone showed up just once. CDR3 protein: CASSQDRVTGELFF. DNA for the CDR3: TGCGCCAGCAGCCAGGACAGGGTCACCGGGGAGCTGTTTTTT. The V call is TRBV4-3, the J call TRBJ2-2; 8 positions match TRBD1. The CDR3 runs 14 residues. The germline V gene has CDR1 LGHNA and CDR2 YSLEER. V shed 3 bases, J shed 4 bases, and the junction held 1 base outside the gene matches.

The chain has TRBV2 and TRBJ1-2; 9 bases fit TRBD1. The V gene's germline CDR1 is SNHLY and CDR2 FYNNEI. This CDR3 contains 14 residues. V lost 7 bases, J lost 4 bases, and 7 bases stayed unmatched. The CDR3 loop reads CASTWDRVRYGYTF. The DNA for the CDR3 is TGTGCCAGCACATGGGACAGGGTGCGCTATGGCTACACCTTC. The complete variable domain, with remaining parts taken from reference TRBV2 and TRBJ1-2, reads EPEVTQTPSHQVTQMGQEVILRCVPISNHLYFYWYRQILGQKVEFLVSFYNNEISEKSEIFDDQFSVERPDGSNFTLKIRSTKLEDSAMYFCASTWDRVRYGYTFGSGTRLTVV.

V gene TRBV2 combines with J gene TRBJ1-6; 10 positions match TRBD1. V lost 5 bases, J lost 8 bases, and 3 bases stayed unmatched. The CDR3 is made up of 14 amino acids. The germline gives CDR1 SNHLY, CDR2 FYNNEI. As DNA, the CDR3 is TGTGCCAGCAGTCCGGACAGGGGGTATTCACCCCTCCACTTT. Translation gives CASSPDRGYSPLHF.

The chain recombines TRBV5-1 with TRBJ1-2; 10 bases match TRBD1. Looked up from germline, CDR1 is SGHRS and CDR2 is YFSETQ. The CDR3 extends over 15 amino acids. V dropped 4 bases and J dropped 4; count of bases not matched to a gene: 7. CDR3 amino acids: CASSPGTGVVYGYTF. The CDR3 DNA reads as TGCGCCAGCAGCCCGGGGACAGGGGTAGTCTATGGCTACACCTTC.

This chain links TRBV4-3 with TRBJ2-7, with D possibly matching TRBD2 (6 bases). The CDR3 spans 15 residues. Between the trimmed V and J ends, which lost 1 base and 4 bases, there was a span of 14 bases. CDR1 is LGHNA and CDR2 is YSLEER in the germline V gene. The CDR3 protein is CASSQGGTGPYEQYF. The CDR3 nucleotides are TGCGCCAGCAGCCAAGGCGGGACGGGCCCATACGAGCAGTACTTC.

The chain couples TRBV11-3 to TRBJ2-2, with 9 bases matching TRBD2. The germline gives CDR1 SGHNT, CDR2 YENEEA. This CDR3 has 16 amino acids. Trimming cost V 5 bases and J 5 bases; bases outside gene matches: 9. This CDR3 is CASSQTGLASTGELFF. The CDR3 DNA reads TGTGCCAGCAGCCAAACAGGACTAGCGTCGACCGGGGAGCTGTTTTTT.

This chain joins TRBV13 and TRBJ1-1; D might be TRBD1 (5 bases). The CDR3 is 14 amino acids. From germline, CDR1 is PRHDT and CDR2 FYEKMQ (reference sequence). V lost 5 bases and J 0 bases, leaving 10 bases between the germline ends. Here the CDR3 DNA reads TGTGCCAGCAGCCCGACAGACATGAACACTGAAGCTTTCTTT. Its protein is CASSPTDMNTEAFF.

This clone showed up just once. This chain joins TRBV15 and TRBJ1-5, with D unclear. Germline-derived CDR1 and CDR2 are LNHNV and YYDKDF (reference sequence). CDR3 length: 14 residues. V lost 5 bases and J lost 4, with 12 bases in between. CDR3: CATSGKEPNQPQHF. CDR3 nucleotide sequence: TGTGCCACCAGCGGTAAGGAGCCTAATCAGCCCCAGCATTTT.

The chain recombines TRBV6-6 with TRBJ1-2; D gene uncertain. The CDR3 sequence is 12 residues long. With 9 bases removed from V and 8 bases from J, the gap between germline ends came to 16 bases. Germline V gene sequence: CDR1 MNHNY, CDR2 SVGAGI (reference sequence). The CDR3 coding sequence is TGTGCCAGTGGGCAGAGTATAAAGGGCTACACCTTC. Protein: CASGQSIKGYTF.

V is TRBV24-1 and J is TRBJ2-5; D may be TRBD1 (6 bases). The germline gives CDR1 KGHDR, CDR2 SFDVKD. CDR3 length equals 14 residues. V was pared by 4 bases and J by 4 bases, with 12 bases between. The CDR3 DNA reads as TGTGCCACCAGTGACAGGGGAGAAGGAGAGACCCAGTACTTC. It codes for CATSDRGEGETQYF.

The CDR3: CASSAPDREGEKLFF. In nucleotides, the CDR3 is TGCGCCAGCAGCGCACCGGACAGGGAGGGTGAAAAACTGTTTTTT. The chain combines TRBV4-1 with TRBJ1-4; 8 bases map to TRBD1. CDR1 MGHRA and CDR2 YSYEKL come from the germline V gene. CDR3 length: 15 residues. Trimming at V came to 5 bases and at J to 7 bases, leaving 9 bases not matched to a gene.

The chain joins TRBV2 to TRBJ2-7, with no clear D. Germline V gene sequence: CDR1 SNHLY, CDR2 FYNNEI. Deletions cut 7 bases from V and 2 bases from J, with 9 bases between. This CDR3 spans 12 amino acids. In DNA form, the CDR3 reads TGTGCCAGCAACGAGATTGCCTACGAGCAGTACTTC. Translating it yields CASNEIAYEQYF.

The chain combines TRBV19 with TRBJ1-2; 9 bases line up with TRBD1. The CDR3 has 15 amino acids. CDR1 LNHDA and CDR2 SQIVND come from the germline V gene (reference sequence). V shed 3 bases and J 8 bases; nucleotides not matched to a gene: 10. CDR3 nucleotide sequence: TGTGCCAGTAGTATTCCGGGACAGGGAATGTACGGCTACACCTTC. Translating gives CASSIPGQGMYGYTF.

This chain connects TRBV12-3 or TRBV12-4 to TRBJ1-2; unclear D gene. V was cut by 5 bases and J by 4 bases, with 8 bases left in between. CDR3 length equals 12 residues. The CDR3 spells CASSRPLYGYTF. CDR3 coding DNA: TGTGCCAGCAGTCGCCCACTCTATGGCTACACCTTC.

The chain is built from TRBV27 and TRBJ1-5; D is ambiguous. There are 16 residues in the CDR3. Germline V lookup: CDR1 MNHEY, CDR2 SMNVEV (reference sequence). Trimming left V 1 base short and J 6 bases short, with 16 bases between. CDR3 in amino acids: CASSLYAREGTQPQHF. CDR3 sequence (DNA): TGTGCCAGCAGTTTATATGCTCGAGAGGGAACTCAGCCCCAGCATTTT.

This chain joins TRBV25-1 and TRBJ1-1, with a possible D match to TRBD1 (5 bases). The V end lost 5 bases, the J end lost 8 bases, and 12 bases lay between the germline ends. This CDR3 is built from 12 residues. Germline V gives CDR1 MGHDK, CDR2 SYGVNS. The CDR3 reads CASSFGQGEAFF. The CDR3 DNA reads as TGTGCCAGCAGTTTCGGGCAGGGCGAAGCTTTCTTT.

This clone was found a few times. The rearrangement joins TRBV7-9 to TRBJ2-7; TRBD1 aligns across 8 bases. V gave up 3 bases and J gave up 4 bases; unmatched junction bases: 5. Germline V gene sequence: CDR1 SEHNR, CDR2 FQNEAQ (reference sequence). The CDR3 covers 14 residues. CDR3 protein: CASSLDRATYEQYF. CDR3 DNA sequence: TGTGCCAGCAGCTTGGACAGGGCCACTTACGAGCAGTACTTC.

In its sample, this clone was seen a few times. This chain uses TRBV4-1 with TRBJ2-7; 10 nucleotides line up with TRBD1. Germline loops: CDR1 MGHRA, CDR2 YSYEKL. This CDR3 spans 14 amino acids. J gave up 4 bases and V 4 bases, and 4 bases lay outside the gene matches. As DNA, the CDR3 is TGCGCCAGCAGCCGAGACAGGGGGCCTTACGAGCAGTACTTC. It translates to CASSRDRGPYEQYF.